These T cell receptor beta chains were read from a single sample in a study of blood T cell repertoires in COVID-19. Generated by immunoSEQ multiplex PCR, the TCRdb table keeps only in-frame clones and is missing some. The top ten hold 28% of the sample, which has around 71,000 clones, just under 85% seen once. Input material: peripheral blood. The origin of the receptors is a man between 65 and 79 years old with acute or convalescent COVID-19. Both conserved end residues are part of each CDR3. Fields, in order: clone size, J gene, V gene, D gene, CDR3 DNA, CDR3 protein. The D gene is left open where the match is weak. For some rows the clone size is stated as once, few or many, or as a class when expanded; others skip it.

NA,TRBJ1-2,TRBV10-3,TRBD1,TGTGCCATCAGGGGGACAGGGGGCGACCATGGCTACACCTTC,CAIRGTGGDHGYTF
NA,TRBJ1-1,TRBV7-2,NA,TGTGCCAGCAGCTTGGCGGTTCGGTGGACTGAAGCTTTCTTT,CASSLAVRWTEAFF
NA,TRBJ2-7,TRBV11-3,TRBD1,TGTGCCAGCAGCTTAGATTCAGGGGGCGAGCAGTACTTC,CASSLDSGGEQYF
NA,TRBJ1-2,TRBV30,TRBD1,TGTGCCTGGACTGGACAGGGTCGTAACTATGGCTACACCTTC,CAWTGQGRNYGYTF
NA,TRBJ2-5,TRBV2,NA,TGTGCCAGCTCCTTCCAAGAGACCCAGTACTTC,CASSFQETQYF
NA,TRBJ2-1,TRBV3-1/TRBV3-2,TRBD2,TGTGCCAGCAGCCAAGGACATAGCGGGACGGGGAGTGAGCAGTTCTTC,CASSQGHSGTGSEQFF
NA,TRBJ1-1,TRBV5-1,NA,TGCGCCAGCAGCTCGGAAAGGGGTCTCACTGAAGCTTTCTTT,CASSSERGLTEAFF
few,TRBJ1-1,TRBV9,NA,TGTGCCAGCAGCGTAGACCCCGGACAGTCGAAACGGGATGAAGCTTTCTTT,CASSVDPGQSKRDEAFF
NA,TRBJ2-2,TRBV7-3,NA,TGTGCCAGCAGTGTAGCGGTTAACACCGGGGAGCTGTTTTTT,CASSVAVNTGELFF
NA,TRBJ2-7,TRBV10-3,NA,TGTGCCATCAGTGAGTCGACAAGCTACGAGCAGTACTTC,CAISESTSYEQYF
NA,TRBJ1-3,TRBV4-3,NA,TGCGCCAGCAGCCAGACAAGCTCTGGAAACACCATATATTTT,CASSQTSSGNTIYF
NA,TRBJ1-6,TRBV6-5,NA,TGTGCCAGCAGTCCGGACTCACCAAAGGGCTCACCCCTCCACTTT,CASSPDSPKGSPLHF
NA,TRBJ1-6,TRBV25-1,NA,TGTGCCAGCAGTGAATCCCCAGATTCACCCCTCCACTTT,CASSESPDSPLHF
NA,TRBJ1-2,TRBV11-2,NA,TGTGCCAGCAGCGTAATTAACTATGGCTACACCTTC,CASSVINYGYTF
NA,TRBJ1-4,TRBV5-1,TRBD1,TGCGCCAGCAGAGCCCCCGGGACAGGGAAAGAAAAACTGTTTTTT,CASRAPGTGKEKLFF
few,TRBJ2-1,TRBV19,NA,TGTGCCAGTAACGACTCCCCCTCCTACAATGAGCAGTTCTTC,CASNDSPSYNEQFF
few,TRBJ2-3,TRBV30,TRBD2,TGTGCCTGGAGTCGGGCGGGAGGCCAGTTAACAGATACGCAGTATTTT,CAWSRAGGQLTDTQYF
once,TRBJ2-2,TRBV19,NA,TGTGCCAGTAGTACAGGACAGCGTGAAGGTACCGGGGAGCTGTTTTTT,CASSTGQREGTGELFF
NA,TRBJ1-1,TRBV6-5,NA,TGTGCCAGCAAGGGGCTTGGGAACACTGAAGCTTTCTTT,CASKGLGNTEAFF
NA,TRBJ1-1,TRBV10-3,NA,TGTGCCATCAGCGCACAGGGTGCGGACACTGAAGCTTTCTTT,CAISAQGADTEAFF
NA,TRBJ2-1,TRBV19,NA,TGTGCCAGTAAACTTAACAATGAGCAGTTCTTC,CASKLNNEQFF
NA,TRBJ2-1,TRBV28,TRBD2,TGTGCCAGCAGTGTGACTAGCGGGAGGGCAGATGAGCAGTTCTTC,CASSVTSGRADEQFF
NA,TRBJ1-4,TRBV5-1,TRBD1,TGCGCCAGCAGCCCGGGGACAGGGTTTAATGAAAAACTGTTTTTT,CASSPGTGFNEKLFF
NA,TRBJ2-7,TRBV12-3/TRBV12-4,TRBD1,TGTGCCAGCAGTGACCAGGGGGAGTACGAGCAGTACTTC,CASSDQGEYEQYF
NA,TRBJ2-7,TRBV7-9,NA,TGTGCCAGCAGCTTGGATTCTAGGTTTGTCGGGGACTTC,CASSLDSRFVGDF
NA,TRBJ2-5,TRBV24-1,TRBD1,TGTGCCACCAGTGACCCCCTGACAGGGGGCAAGGAGACCCAGTACTTC,CATSDPLTGGKETQYF
NA,TRBJ2-7,TRBV19,NA,TGTGCCAGTAGGTTACAGGGCGCCTACGAGCAGTACTTC,CASRLQGAYEQYF
NA,TRBJ2-7,TRBV5-4,NA,TGTGCCAGCAGCTTGCCTAGCCAAAACTACGAGCAGTACTTC,CASSLPSQNYEQYF
NA,TRBJ1-1,TRBV7-3,TRBD1,TGTGCCAGCAGCTCCCATCGACAGGGGGCTTTTGTTACGGACAGCACTGAAGCTTTCTTT,CASSSHRQGAFVTDSTEAFF
NA,TRBJ1-1,TRBV5-1,NA,TGCGCCAGCAGCTTCGGCACAGGGAGCATGAACACTGAAGCTTTCTTT,CASSFGTGSMNTEAFF
NA,TRBJ2-7,TRBV7-9,TRBD1,TGTGCCAGCAGCTACTTCGGGACAGGCTCCTACGAGCAGTACTTC,CASSYFGTGSYEQYF
NA,TRBJ1-2,TRBV7-9,NA,TGTGCCAGCAGCTTAGCGGGCAGGGGAGCCGATGGCTACACCTTC,CASSLAGRGADGYTF
NA,TRBJ2-2,TRBV27,TRBD1,TGTGCCAGCAGTTCTGGACAGGGGTCGAACACCGGGGAGCTGTTTTTT,CASSSGQGSNTGELFF
NA,TRBJ2-1,TRBV2,NA,TGTGCCGGGGCGGTTTACAATGAGCAGTTCTTC,CAGAVYNEQFF
once,TRBJ1-4,TRBV4-1,NA,TGCGCCAGCAGCCAAGCGGGGCCGGGGGGCGCCGGTGAAAAACTGTTTTTT,CASSQAGPGGAGEKLFF
NA,TRBJ1-1,TRBV5-1,NA,TGCGCCAGCAGCCCGGGTGACAGCCTAGTCACTGAAGCTTTCTTT,CASSPGDSLVTEAFF
NA,TRBJ1-1,TRBV7-9,TRBD1,TGTGCCAGCAGCAGATGGACAGGGGGAATTGGTAAAACTGAAGCTTTCTTT,CASSRWTGGIGKTEAFF
few,TRBJ1-1,TRBV27,NA,TGTGCCAGCAGTTTGTCCCAAATGAACACTGAAGCTTTCTTT,CASSLSQMNTEAFF
NA,TRBJ2-3,TRBV29-1,TRBD2,TGCAGCGTTGATTTGTGGGAGGGCGGCACAGATACGCAGTATTTT,CSVDLWEGGTDTQYF
NA,TRBJ2-2,TRBV13,TRBD1,TGTGCCAGCAGCGCCGGGACAGTGAACACCGGGGAGCTGTTTTTT,CASSAGTVNTGELFF
NA,TRBJ2-5,TRBV5-4,TRBD2,TGTGCCAGCAGCCGACTAGCGGGGGACCAAGAGACCCAGTACTTC,CASSRLAGDQETQYF
once,TRBJ2-2,TRBV24-1,TRBD1,TGTGCCGCCGGACAGGGGGCCACCGGGGAGCTGTTTTTT,CAAGQGATGELFF
NA,TRBJ2-5,TRBV27,TRBD1,TGTGCCAGCAGTTTAGTAGGGACAGGGCGGACCCAGTACTTC,CASSLVGTGRTQYF
NA,TRBJ2-5,TRBV19,TRBD2,TGTGCCAGTAGTATTTATCGGGAGGGCCAAGAGACCCAGTACTTC,CASSIYREGQETQYF
NA,TRBJ1-2,TRBV4-3,NA,TGCGCCAGCAGCCAGGGGGCACGGGGAGCTAACTATGGCTACACCTTC,CASSQGARGANYGYTF
NA,TRBJ2-5,TRBV14,TRBD2,TGTGCCAGCGGGGGCCATTTAGCGGGAGGCTTGGCTGGCGCGAAGACCCAGTACTTC,CASGGHLAGGLAGAKTQYF
few,TRBJ1-3,TRBV3-1/TRBV3-2,NA,TGTGCCAGCAGCCAATTGGGGGCGCCTGGAAACACCATATATTTT,CASSQLGAPGNTIYF
NA,TRBJ1-5,TRBV5-6,TRBD1,TGTGCCAGCAGCTTGGTGGGACAGGGGGCAGTGCAGCCCCAGCATTTT,CASSLVGQGAVQPQHF
NA,TRBJ2-2,TRBV29-1,NA,TGCAGCGTTAACAGGGCACGGACCGGGGAGCTGTTTTTT,CSVNRARTGELFF
few,TRBJ1-1,TRBV18,NA,TGTGCCAGCTCAGACCCTTTGCAGGGAAGTCGGAACACTGAAGCTTTCTTT,CASSDPLQGSRNTEAFF
few,TRBJ1-1,TRBV10-3,TRBD1,TGTGCCATCAGTGATCTCCGGACAGGGTTGGCCACTGAAGCTTTCTTT,CAISDLRTGLATEAFF
NA,TRBJ2-6,TRBV30,TRBD1,TGTGCCTGGAATACCGGGACAGGGGGCGCTGGGGCCAACGTCCTGACTTTC,CAWNTGTGGAGANVLTF
NA,TRBJ2-1,TRBV6-4,TRBD2,TGTGCCAGCAGTCCGGATCTGGGACTAGCGAAGGCTGAGCAGTTCTTC,CASSPDLGLAKAEQFF
few,TRBJ1-5,TRBV6-5,TRBD1,TGTGCCACCCAGACAGGGCAACAGCAGCCCCAGCATTTT,CATQTGQQQPQHF
NA,TRBJ2-5,TRBV30,NA,TGTGCCTGGAGCGACGATGGGGGCCGCCAAGAGACCCAGTACTTC,CAWSDDGGRQETQYF
NA,TRBJ1-2,TRBV3-1/TRBV3-2,NA,TGTGCCAGCACCCTCGCGACAGGTACCTCCTATGGCTACACCTTC,CASTLATGTSYGYTF